This TCR beta chain appears in the sequencing data of a study of OX40 agonist ivuxolimab in advanced cancers. Looked up from germline, CDR1 is MDHEN and CDR2 is SYDVKM. V was cut by 6 bases and J by 6 bases, with 9 bases left in between. This CDR3 is built from 12 residues. Clones were read by immunoSEQ multiplex PCR, and TCRdb kept only the in-frame ones, dropping some. The sample gives 70,000 or so clones, 82% of which show up once; 11% is in the top ten. The specimen was CD4+ or CD8+ T cells sorted from blood, collected in a trial of the OX40 agonist ivuxolimab. The V gene is TRBV28, the J gene TRBJ2-1; tentatively, D is TRBD2 (6 bases). The receptor comes from an adult with an advanced solid tumor such as melanoma, head and neck, liver or kidney cancer. The CDR3 spells CASRGTVNEQFF. The CDR3 nucleotides are TGTGCCAGCAGGGGGACTGTCAATGAGCAGTTCTTC.